Below, 28 T cell receptor beta chains from the same sample are listed, as sequenced in a study of cytomegalovirus exposure and HLA in healthy donors. Primers included in the PCR were 60 Vbeta and 13 Jbeta primers. Measured with immunoSEQ multiplex PCR; TCRdb has only the in-frame clones, and not every one. Here the sample spans under 200,000 clones, roughly 80% being singletons. The specimen was PBMCs. The receptors stem from a young woman in good health and CMV-seronegative.

The V and J genes are TRBV5-6 and TRBJ2-7, with 8 bases lining up with TRBD2. This CDR3 spans 12 amino acids. In germline, CDR1 is SGHDT, CDR2 YYEEEE. V gave up 4 bases and J gave up 5 bases; unmatched junction bases: 2. CDR3 nucleotides: TGTGCCAGCAGCATGGGACTAGACGAGCAGTACTTC. This encodes CASSMGLDEQYF.

The rearrangement uses TRBV4-3 and TRBJ2-2; 12 bases match TRBD2. The CDR3 has 15 residues. CDR1 and CDR2 (germline): LGHNA, YSLEER. V lost 1 base to trimming and J lost 6 bases; unmatched junction nucleotides: 0. The chain's CDR3 is CASSQGLAGAGELFF. In DNA form, the CDR3 reads TGCGCCAGCAGCCAAGGACTAGCGGGAGCCGGGGAGCTGTTTTTT.

The gene calls are TRBV6-1 and TRBJ2-4, with D possibly matching TRBD1 (6 bases). The CDR3 covers 18 residues. V gave up 1 base and J gave up 0 bases, with 16 bases separating them. Germline V gene lookup returns CDR1 MNHNS and CDR2 SASEGT. CDR3 sequence (DNA): TGTGCCAGCAGTGAAGGTCCAGGGGCATTCAGAGCCAAAAACATTCAGTACTTC. Its protein is CASSEGPGAFRAKNIQYF.

The chain has TRBV9 and TRBJ2-5, with 7 bases that match TRBD2. Judging by the DNA end, TRBJ2-7 fits better; the J call may be wrong. The germline V gene has CDR1 SGDLS and CDR2 YYNGEE. This CDR3 region has 16 residues. The CDR3 protein is CASSTTGDYSIYEQYF. The CDR3 nucleotides read TGTGCCAGCAGCACGACCGGGGACTACTCTATCTACGAGCAGTACTTC.

V usage is TRBV5-1 and J usage is TRBJ1-5; D is unresolved. This CDR3 contains 14 residues. The V gene's germline CDR1 is SGHRS and CDR2 YFSETQ. The V end lost 0 bases, the J end lost 3 bases, and 7 bases lay between the germline ends. The CDR3 sequence: CASSLGGINQPQHF. DNA of the CDR3: TGCGCCAGCAGCTTGGGAGGGATCAATCAGCCCCAGCATTTT.

The chain joins TRBV7-9 to TRBJ2-7, with 8 bases lining up with TRBD1. The CDR3 runs to 13 residues. Germline CDR1 and CDR2: SEHNR and FQNEAQ (reference sequence). The DNA of the CDR3 is TGTTCCTTTCGGACAGGGAATCGGGCCGAGCAGTACTTC. It yields the protein CSFRTGNRAEQYF.

This chain links TRBV19 with TRBJ2-5; TRBD1 aligns across 8 bases. Looked up from germline, CDR1 is LNHDA and CDR2 is SQIVND (reference sequence). With 7 bases clipped from V and 1 base from J, the junction kept 5 bases outside the gene matches. This CDR3 is built from 14 residues. The CDR3 DNA reads as TGTGCCAGTAATCAAGGGACAGGCCAAGAGACCCAGTACTTC. Translating gives CASNQGTGQETQYF.

The chain has TRBV6-5 and TRBJ1-2; D unresolved. From germline, CDR1 is MNHEY and CDR2 SVGAGI. With 2 bases removed from V and 7 bases from J, the gap between germline ends came to 14 bases. This CDR3 spans 14 amino acids. CDR3 bases: TGTGCCAGCAGTTACGGTCCCGAAGCTGCTGGCTACACCTTC. It encodes CASSYGPEAAGYTF.

This clone was observed once. This CDR3 is CASSSFLTGGGEQYF. CDR3 DNA: TGTGCCAGCAGCTCATTCCTGACAGGGGGGGGTGAGCAGTACTTC. The chain joins TRBV11-2 to TRBJ2-7, with 9 bases lining up with TRBD1. J lost 7 bases, V lost 4 bases, and 11 bases had no gene match. This CDR3 contains 15 residues. Germline CDR1 SGHAT, CDR2 FQNNGV.

This clone occurred a few times. V gene TRBV5-1 combines with J gene TRBJ2-5; 8 bases match TRBD1. Germline CDR1 and CDR2: SGHRS and YFSETQ. With V trimmed by 5 bases and J by 3 bases, 6 bases remained unmatched. CDR3 size: 14 residues. The CDR3 spells CASRTTGVEETQYF. The CDR3 DNA sequence: TGCGCCAGCAGAACGACAGGGGTGGAAGAGACCCAGTACTTC.

V usage is TRBV4-2 and J usage is TRBJ2-1; D remains ambiguous. Germline CDR1 is LGHNA and CDR2 is YNFKEQ. V gave up 4 bases and J gave up 10 bases, with 5 bases separating them. This CDR3 spans 10 amino acids. Here the CDR3 DNA reads TGTGCCAGCAGCCCCCAGGAGCAGTTCTTC. Its protein product is CASSPQEQFF.

V and J are TRBV4-3 and TRBJ1-5; 7 bases match TRBD1. V gave up 5 bases and J gave up 4 bases; unmatched junction bases: 8. This CDR3 is 15 amino acids long. Germline V CDR1 and CDR2: LGHNA, YSLEER. The CDR3 region has the DNA TGCGCCAGCAGCTACAGACAGGGATGGAATCAGCCCCAGCATTTT. Translation: CASSYRQGWNQPQHF.

V is TRBV28 and J is TRBJ1-2; 10 bases line up with TRBD1. The CDR3 runs 15 residues. The germline V gene encodes CDR1 MDHEN and CDR2 SYDVKM. V was pared by 5 bases and J by 2 bases, with 5 bases of the junction left unmatched. CDR3 region: CASSPRTGGNYGYTF. The CDR3 DNA is TGTGCCAGCAGTCCCCGGACAGGGGGGAACTATGGCTACACCTTC.

The V gene is TRBV7-2, the J gene TRBJ2-5, with 9 bases identical to TRBD2. The CDR3 loop spans 16 amino acids. Germline-derived CDR1 and CDR2 are SGHTA and FQGNSA. Trimming took 5 bases from V and 3 from J; bases not matched to a gene: 10. The chain's CDR3 is CASSGRGSGRKETQYF. CDR3 DNA sequence: TGTGCCAGCAGCGGCCGAGGTAGCGGGAGAAAAGAGACCCAGTACTTC.

V gene TRBV7-5 combines with J gene TRBJ2-7; the table's D gene call, TRBD2, was not cross checked with the DNA. TRBV7-5 is a pseudogene locus. The CDR3 is 18 residues long. The CDR3 reads CARSVRTSGRAFDHEQYF. The CDR3 bases are TGTGCCAGAAGCGTCCGGACTAGCGGGAGGGCCTTTGATCACGAGCAGTACTTC.

This clone was recorded only once. The junction does not match germline at one end; this may be a read error. This sequence joins TRBV2 and TRBJ2-7, with 10 bases fitting TRBD1. CDR3 length: 16 amino acids. Germline CDR1 reads SNHLY; CDR2 reads FYNNEI. The CDR3 loop reads CASRQFPGQGSFEQYF. DNA of the CDR3: TGTGCCAGCAGGCAATTCCCGGGACAGGGGTCCTTCGAGCAGTACTTC.

This chain links TRBV28 with TRBJ1-1, with 9 bases matching TRBD1. V was pared by 4 bases and J by 6 bases, with 18 bases of the junction left unmatched. Germline CDR1 reads MDHEN; CDR2 reads SYDVKM. The CDR3 is 18 amino acids. This chain's CDR3 is CASSSRTLGGTGRAEAFF. As DNA, the CDR3 is TGTGCCAGCAGTTCTCGTACCCTAGGTGGGACAGGGAGGGCTGAAGCTTTCTTT.

The rearrangement joins TRBV4-1 to TRBJ1-6; the D gene is possibly TRBD1 (6 bases). V was clipped by 4 bases and J by 6 bases, with 16 bases between them. The CDR3 consists of 16 residues. Germline V gene sequence: CDR1 MGHRA, CDR2 YSYEKL. CDR3 residues: CASSRLQGGINSPLHF. The CDR3 DNA follows: TGCGCCAGCAGCCGTTTACAGGGAGGGATTAATTCACCCCTCCACTTT.

The CDR3 sequence is CASSETGNYGYTF. Here the CDR3 DNA reads TGTGCCAGCAGTGAAACGGGGAACTATGGCTACACCTTC. This rearrangement joins TRBV25-1 to TRBJ1-2, with D uncertain. CDR3 size: 13 residues. Trimming removed 2 bases at V and 2 bases at J, with 6 bases between. Germline assignment: CDR1 MGHDK and CDR2 SYGVNS.

Turning to this clone: Other nucleotide sequences in the sample specify the same CDR3. The chain joins TRBV9 to TRBJ2-7; 8 bases fit TRBD1. The CDR3 runs to 13 residues. The germline V gene encodes CDR1 SGDLS and CDR2 YYNGEE. The J segment lost 7 bases and the V segment lost 0 bases, leaving 3 bases of the junction unmatched. The CDR3 DNA reads TGTGCCAGCAGCGTAGGTACAGGGGGAGAGCAGTACGTC. It specifies CASSVGTGGEQYV.

This CDR3 reads CARRVSGCEQFF. For the CDR3, the DNA is TGTGCCAGAAGGGTCAGCGGTTGTGAGCAGTTCTTC. The chain combines TRBV5-3 with TRBJ2-1; a possible D gene is TRBD2 (5 bases). TRBV5-3 is given ORF status, its function remaining uncertain. The CDR3 extends over 12 amino acids. Trimming removed 5 bases from V and 9 bases from J, with 12 bases in between.

The chain recombines TRBV30 with TRBJ2-2, with D tentatively TRBD1 (6 bases). Germline lookup yields CDR1 GTSNPN and CDR2 SVGIG (reference sequence). Deletions cut 0 bases from V and 5 bases from J, with 7 bases between. The CDR3 loop spans 13 amino acids. The CDR3, as DNA: TGTGCCTGGAGTGTAAGGGGGACCGGGGAGCTGTTTTTT. Encoded protein: CAWSVRGTGELFF.

This rearrangement joins TRBV7-2 to TRBJ2-7; a weak D match, TRBD2 (7 bases). V was shortened by 8 bases and J by 2 bases, with 13 bases between the two germline ends. This CDR3 region has 13 residues. Germline V gene data show CDR1 as SGHTA and CDR2 as FQGNSA. The chain's CDR3 is CASSTGRAYEQYF. In DNA form, the CDR3 reads TGTGCCAGCTCAACAGGGAGGGCCTACGAGCAGTACTTC.

V and J are TRBV18 and TRBJ2-1; 11 positions match TRBD2. With 6 bases clipped from V and 4 bases from J, the junction kept 11 bases outside the gene matches. CDR1 and CDR2 from the germline V gene are KGHSH and LQKENI. The CDR3 runs 17 residues. CDR3 DNA sequence: TGTGCCAGCTCGATGCCAATCGGGACTAGCGGATACAATGAGCAGTTCTTC. It codes for CASSMPIGTSGYNEQFF.

The J gene is TRBJ1-6, the V gene TRBV10-3; 7 nucleotides match TRBD1. Trimming at V came to 0 bases and at J to 5 bases, leaving 10 bases not matched to a gene. The germline gives CDR1 ENHRY, CDR2 SYGVKD. The CDR3 consists of 18 residues. CDR3 in DNA: TGTGCCATCAGTGAGTCATGGAGGGGGCAATTAAATAATTCACCCCTCCACTTT. Residues: CAISESWRGQLNNSPLHF.

The CDR3 DNA reads TGTGCCAGCAGTTTAGAGTACAGGCTGAACACTGAAGCTTTCTTT. Its protein product is CASSLEYRLNTEAFF. The rearrangement links TRBV28 to TRBJ1-1, with D maybe TRBD1 (5 bases). CDR3 length: 15 amino acids. Per the germline V gene, CDR1 is MDHEN and CDR2 is SYDVKM. V lost 2 bases, J lost 0 bases, and 10 bases lay in between. The variable domain in full, completed from reference TRBV28 and TRBJ1-1, reads DVKVTQSSRYLVKRTGEKVFLECVQDMDHENMFWYRQDPGLGLRLIYFSYDVKMKEKGDIPEGYSVSREKKERFSLILESASTNQTSMYLCASSLEYRLNTEAFFGQGTRLTVV.

V and J are TRBV7-2 and TRBJ1-5; D might be TRBD1 (6 bases). This CDR3 is built from 14 residues. Germline-derived CDR1 and CDR2 are SGHTA and FQGNSA. V shed 4 bases and J shed 6 bases, with 13 bases lying between them. Here the CDR3 reads CASSWGQGSQPQHF. The CDR3 nucleotides read TGTGCCAGCAGCTGGGGGCAGGGGAGTCAGCCCCAGCATTTT.

The chain carries TRBV11-2 and TRBJ1-5; TRBD1 aligns across 9 bases. Unmatched junction bases numbered 15, after V lost 7 bases and J lost 2 bases. The CDR3 is 18 residues long. Germline V gene data show CDR1 as SGHAT and CDR2 as FQNNGV. CDR3 region: CASILLVDRGGCNQPQHF. CDR3 nucleotide sequence: TGTGCCAGCATCCTTCTCGTCGACAGGGGGGGGTGCAATCAGCCCCAGCATTTT.